Included here is one T cell receptor (beta chain) sequence, with context. Mismatch with germline at one junction end may stem from a read error. The CDR3 runs 17 residues. Germline V CDR1 and CDR2: SGHAT, FQNNGV. TCRdb used MiXCR to reprocess the PCR reads, holding one entry per CDR3 protein. The sample has about 14,000 distinct CDR3 sequences, almost 50% seen once; the top ten hold around 15%. The data originate from a study of tumor-infiltrating lymphocytes in oesophageal squamous cell carcinoma. Specimen: blood. The clonotype comes from a male donor with esophageal squamous cell carcinoma. The chain links TRBV11-2 to TRBJ2-1; TRBD2 might be the D (5 bases). The CDR3: CASSLDRPGLGNSPLHF. The CDR3 coding sequence is TGTGCCAGCAGCTTAGATCGACCAGGCCTCGGGAATTCACCCCTCCACTTC.